Below, 30 T cell receptor beta chains from the same sample are listed, as sequenced in a study of response to subunit inactivated influenza vaccine. TCRdb reprocessed the RT-PCR reads via MiXCR and lists one record per CDR3 protein. Of fewer than 700,000 distinct CDR3 sequences listed, 10% to 15% are singletons. The sample here was PBMCs from blood, taken 45 days after vaccination. The receptor source for this set is a man aged 50 to 60 who received an inactivated influenza vaccine.

There are a few counts of this clonotype. This chain links TRBV20-1 with TRBJ1-1, with TRBD1 as a possible D gene (5 bases). V was cut by 6 bases and J by 3 bases, with 14 bases left in between. Germline V CDR1 and CDR2: DFQATT, SNEGSKA (reference sequence). CDR3 size: 13 residues. The CDR3 here is CSAIGGLYTEAFF. In DNA form, the CDR3 reads TGCAGTGCAATCGGGGGGTTGTACACTGAAGCTTTCTTT.

CDR3 in DNA: TGTGCCAGCAGCTTAGTCGCTTCTGGGCGACCTAGCACAGATACGCAGTATTTT. It is translated as CASSLVASGRPSTDTQYF. The chain has TRBV7-2 and TRBJ2-3; D uncertain. This CDR3 contains 18 residues. Germline V gene sequence: CDR1 SGHTA, CDR2 FQGNSA. The germline V and J ends were trimmed by 1 base and 0 bases, with 17 bases remaining between them. Supplemented by reference TRBV7-2 and TRBJ2-3, the full variable domain reads GAGVSQSPSNKVTEKGKDVELRCDPISGHTALYWYRQSLGQGLEFLIYFQGNSAPDKSGLPSDRFSAERTGGSVSTLTIQRTQQEDSAVYLCASSLVASGRPSTDTQYFGPGTRLTVL.

This chain uses TRBV15 with TRBJ1-1; weak D call: TRBD1 (5 bases). The CDR3 loop spans 15 amino acids. Germline loops: CDR1 LNHNV, CDR2 YYDKDF (reference sequence). The V end was cut by 1 base, the J end by 2 bases, with 11 bases between. The CDR3 loop is CATSRGGRANTEAFF. Here the CDR3 DNA reads TGTGCCACCAGCAGAGGTGGCAGGGCTAACACTGAAGCTTTCTTT.

This clonotype has a handful of counts. V usage is TRBV7-9 and J usage is TRBJ2-1, with a possible D match to TRBD2 (5 bases). Germline V gene data show CDR1 as SEHNR and CDR2 as FQNEAQ (reference sequence). V gave up 1 base and J gave up 8 bases, with 21 bases separating them. This CDR3 is built from 17 residues. Here the CDR3 DNA reads TGTGCCAGCAGCTTAGTGGCATGGGTTCAGGAGGCACATGAGCAGTTCTTC. This sequence encodes CASSLVAWVQEAHEQFF.

The rearrangement links TRBV20-1 to TRBJ2-3; 8 bases align to TRBD1. The V and J ends lost 3 bases and 2 bases, in that order; junction bases with no gene match: 7. The CDR3 spans 15 residues. The germline gives CDR1 DFQATT, CDR2 SNEGSKA (reference sequence). The CDR3 region is CSASRGTGYTDTQYF. In DNA, the CDR3 is TGCAGTGCTAGTCGTGGGACAGGATACACAGATACGCAGTATTTT.

This clonotype turned up a few times. The chain recombines TRBV20-1 with TRBJ2-7; 9 positions agree with TRBD1. CDR3 size: 12 residues. Germline CDR1 DFQATT, CDR2 SNEGSKA (reference sequence). Trimming cost V 3 bases and J 6 bases; bases outside gene matches: 3. For the CDR3, the DNA is TGCAGTGCTAGGGGGACAGGGCTCGAGCAGTACTTC. Protein sequence: CSARGTGLEQYF.

Remarks on this clonotype: This CDR3 fails to terminate in the conserved phenylalanine or tryptophan, so it likely reflects a read error. This chain joins TRBV12-3 or TRBV12-4 and TRBJ2-3; TRBD2 agrees at 13 bases. The CDR3 has 15 residues. Trimming took 6 bases from V and 4 from J; bases not matched to a gene: 4. CDR3 sequence: CASRLAGGRADTQYL. CDR3 in DNA: TGTGCCAGCAGACTAGCGGGGGGGCGGGCAGATACGCAGTATTTA.

J is TRBJ2-2 and V is TRBV28, with D possibly matching TRBD2 (7 bases). The CDR3 contains 14 residues. Trimming removed 6 bases at V and 6 bases at J, with 14 bases between. Germline V gives CDR1 MDHEN, CDR2 SYDVKM. The CDR3 DNA is TGTGCCAGCAGCCTGGCGGGGGCGTCCGGGGAGCTGTTTTTT. Translated, it gives CASSLAGASGELFF.

This clonotype has more than one count but fewer than ten. V usage is TRBV12-3 or TRBV12-4 and J usage is TRBJ2-2; D call uncertain. The length of the CDR3 is 14 residues. The V end was cut by 3 bases, the J end by 4 bases, with 9 bases between. The CDR3 protein is CASSFFTATGELFF. CDR3 nucleotides: TGTGCCAGCAGTTTTTTCACAGCCACCGGGGAGCTGTTTTTT.

This clonotype has more than one count but fewer than ten. The V gene is TRBV7-2, the J gene TRBJ1-3, with D maybe TRBD1 (6 bases). The V and J ends lost 1 base and 5 bases respectively, with 12 bases between them. The CDR3 covers 15 residues. Germline lookup yields CDR1 SGHTA and CDR2 FQGNSA. The CDR3 bases are TGTGCCAGCAGCTTAGACCAGGGGAGGAGAAACACCATATATTTT. Its protein product is CASSLDQGRRNTIYF.

This clonotype was counted between two and nine times. The chain uses TRBV20-1 and TRBJ2-7; D possibly uses TRBD1 or TRBD2 (7 bases each). Trimming stripped 0 bases from V and 1 base from J, with 16 bases between. CDR1 and CDR2 (germline): DFQATT, SNEGSKA (reference sequence). The CDR3 is made up of 16 amino acids. The CDR3, as DNA: TGCAGTGCTAGAGAGGCGGGCAGGGGGGGGTCCTACGAGCAGTACTTC. Translating gives CSAREAGRGGSYEQYF.

This sequence joins TRBV7-8 and TRBJ2-7, with D uncertain. The V end lost 1 base, the J end lost 2 bases, and 9 bases lay between the germline ends. The germline V gene has CDR1 SGHVS and CDR2 FQNEAQ. This CDR3 comprises 14 residues. In DNA, the CDR3 is TGTGCCAGCAGCTTAGGCCGATCTACCTACGAGCAGTACTTC. This gives the protein CASSLGRSTYEQYF. Using reference TRBV7-8 and TRBJ2-7 for the parts outside the CDR3, the full variable domain is GAGVSQSPRYKVAKRGQDVALRCDPISGHVSLFWYQQALGQGPEFLTYFQNEAQLDKSGLPSDRFFAERPEGSVSTLKIQRTQQEDSAVYLCASSLGRSTYEQYFGPGTRLTVT.

This clonotype was seen a few times. The rearrangement joins TRBV19 to TRBJ2-5, with unresolved D. This CDR3 is 15 amino acids long. V was pared by 3 bases and J by 0 bases, with 11 bases between. Per germline, CDR1 LNHDA and CDR2 SQIVND (reference sequence). Here the CDR3 DNA reads TGTGCCAGTAGTATTTCATATCGGCACCAAGAGACCCAGTACTTC. Translated: CASSISYRHQETQYF.

This clonotype was recorded at least ten times. V is TRBV4-3 and J is TRBJ1-3, with D perhaps TRBD1 (5 bases). This CDR3 is 15 amino acids long. CDR1 LGHNA and CDR2 YSLEER come from the germline V gene. V was shortened by 4 bases and J by 2 bases, with 12 bases between the two germline ends. This CDR3 reads CASSPDPGTGNTIYF. Written as DNA, the CDR3 is TGCGCCAGCAGCCCCGATCCAGGGACTGGAAACACCATATATTTT.

J is TRBJ2-3 and V is TRBV5-6, with D unresolved. V was cut by 9 bases and J by 6 bases, with 14 bases left in between. Germline CDR1 reads SGHDT; CDR2 reads YYEEEE. The CDR3 runs to 12 residues. The CDR3 DNA reads TGTGCCATGAGCCCCGGGTGGGATACGCAGTATTTT. This translates into CAMSPGWDTQYF.

The rearrangement joins TRBV7-2 to TRBJ2-2, with 13 bases lining up with TRBD2. The CDR3 consists of 17 residues. Germline lookup yields CDR1 SGHTA and CDR2 FQGNSA. Germline trimming cut 1 base from V and 7 bases from J; bases unmatched to any gene: 6. Here the CDR3 reads CASSLGTSGRLGGELFF. The CDR3 region has the DNA TGTGCCAGCAGCTTAGGGACTAGCGGGAGACTGGGCGGGGAGCTGTTTTTT. The full variable domain, with the rest looked up from reference TRBV7-2 and TRBJ2-2, is GAGVSQSPSNKVTEKGKDVELRCDPISGHTALYWYRQSLGQGLEFLIYFQGNSAPDKSGLPSDRFSAERTGGSVSTLTIQRTQQEDSAVYLCASSLGTSGRLGGELFFGEGSRLTVL.

This rearrangement joins TRBV7-9 to TRBJ2-7; maybe TRBD2 (6 bases). CDR1 SEHNR and CDR2 FQNEAQ come from the germline V gene (reference sequence). The CDR3 consists of 14 residues. V lost 5 bases to trimming and J lost 4 bases, with 15 bases between them. CDR3 region: CASSTRGLRYEQYF. The CDR3 nucleotides are TGTGCCAGCAGCACCCGGGGACTGCGTTACGAGCAGTACTTC.

The CDR3 DNA follows: TGTGCCATCAGTGAGTCAGGGGGCACTCGAAACTATGGCTACACCTTC. Amino acids: CAISESGGTRNYGYTF. The rearrangement links TRBV10-3 to TRBJ1-2; 7 nucleotides line up with TRBD1. Germline trimming cut 0 bases from V and 2 bases from J; bases unmatched to any gene: 6. Germline-derived CDR1 and CDR2 are ENHRY and SYGVKD. This CDR3 is built from 16 residues.

This clonotype has just a few counts. The V gene is TRBV18, the J gene TRBJ2-2; no definite D call. This CDR3 spans 16 amino acids. Trimming shortened V by 0 bases and J by 0 bases, and 8 bases separated the two germline ends. Per the germline V gene, CDR1 is KGHSH and CDR2 is LQKENI. In DNA form, the CDR3 reads TGTGCCAGCTCACCACCCCGCTACCCGAACACCGGGGAGCTGTTTTTT. This codes for CASSPPRYPNTGELFF.

This clonotype was found a few times. The chain couples TRBV5-1 to TRBJ1-2; 11 bases are a match to TRBD1. Germline CDR1 and CDR2: SGHRS and YFSETQ. CDR3 length: 15 amino acids. V shed 0 bases, J shed 6 bases, and the junction held 4 bases outside the gene matches. DNA of the CDR3: TGCGCCAGCAGCTTGGGGACAGGGGGCGGCGATGGCTACACCTTC. It encodes CASSLGTGGGDGYTF.

This clonotype was seen a handful of times. V gene TRBV24-1 combines with J gene TRBJ2-3, with 8 bases that match TRBD1. The CDR3 length is 14 residues. Germline CDR1 reads KGHDR; CDR2 reads SFDVKD. V was pared by 7 bases and J by 0 bases, with 2 bases of the junction left unmatched. As DNA, the CDR3 is TGTGCCACCAGCCGACAGGGGAGCACAGATACGCAGTATTTT. Its translation is CATSRQGSTDTQYF.

This clonotype was seen many times. The rearrangement joins TRBV30 to TRBJ2-1, with TRBD2 identical over 9 bases. CDR3 size: 14 residues. V gave up 5 bases and J gave up 2 bases; unmatched junction bases: 4. Germline CDR1 reads GTSNPN; CDR2 reads SVGIG (reference sequence). CDR3 coding DNA: TGTGCCTGGTGGCGGGGGGGTCCCTACAATGAGCAGTTCTTC. This gives the protein CAWWRGGPYNEQFF.

CDR3 coding DNA: TGCAGTGCTAGAGATGGCGGTGGCGGGTCCTATGGCTACACCTTC. Translating gives CSARDGGGGSYGYTF. This chain connects TRBV20-1 to TRBJ1-2; D ambiguous. The ends were cut back, 0 bases at V and 4 bases at J, with 15 bases in the middle. Per the germline V gene, CDR1 is DFQATT and CDR2 is SNEGSKA (reference sequence). The length of the CDR3 is 15 residues.

Ten or more counts support this clonotype. The chain carries TRBV7-9 and TRBJ2-1; D not certain. CDR3 length equals 16 residues. From germline, CDR1 is SEHNR and CDR2 FQNEAQ (reference sequence). V was pared by 2 bases and J by 5 bases, with 16 bases between. The CDR3 nucleotides are TGTGCCAGCAGCTTATCCGCTGGGTTGAGCAACAATGAGCAGTTCTTC. Translated, it gives CASSLSAGLSNNEQFF.

This clonotype has a handful of counts. This chain joins TRBV12-3 or TRBV12-4 and TRBJ2-4; 9 positions match TRBD2. The V and J ends lost 5 bases and 7 bases, in that order; junction bases with no gene match: 9. The CDR3 consists of 15 residues. The CDR3 is CASSPLAGGKNIQYF. The CDR3 nucleotides are TGTGCCAGCAGTCCGTTGGCGGGGGGGAAGAACATTCAGTACTTC.

The chain combines TRBV10-3 with TRBJ2-1; D is uncertain. V shed 2 bases and J shed 3 bases, with 5 bases lying between them. CDR1 and CDR2 from the germline V gene are ENHRY and SYGVKD. CDR3 length: 13 amino acids. The CDR3 loop reads CAISEGSYNEQFF. CDR3 in DNA: TGTGCCATCAGTGAGGGCAGCTACAATGAGCAGTTCTTC.

This clonotype was detected only a few times. This chain links TRBV27 with TRBJ2-7; D gene uncertain. CDR3 length equals 14 residues. Trimming shortened V by 8 bases and J by 0 bases, and 14 bases separated the two germline ends. Germline loops: CDR1 MNHEY, CDR2 SMNVEV (reference sequence). CDR3 DNA: TGTGCCAGCCTCCCGTCCCTAAGCTCCTACGAGCAGTACTTC. Its translation is CASLPSLSSYEQYF.

This clonotype was picked up a small number of times. The CDR3 DNA follows: TGCAGTGCTTCCACAGAGCGGGAGGTATCAAATGAGCAGTTCTTC. This codes for CSASTEREVSNEQFF. The chain links TRBV20-1 to TRBJ2-1; TRBD2 agrees at 9 bases. This CDR3 is built from 15 residues. Germline V lookup: CDR1 DFQATT, CDR2 SNEGSKA (reference sequence). Losses at the gene ends were 5 bases for V and 7 bases for J; bases not matched to a gene: 12.

There are many counts of this clonotype. The chain uses TRBV25-1 and TRBJ2-5; D is unclear. CDR1 and CDR2 (germline): MGHDK, SYGVNS. The CDR3 extends over 14 amino acids. Trimming left V 0 bases short and J 1 base short, with 6 bases between. CDR3 sequence: CASSEYGGQETQYF. The CDR3, as DNA: TGTGCCAGCAGTGAATATGGCGGCCAAGAGACCCAGTACTTC.

This clonotype showed up just a few times. The V call is TRBV29-1, the J call TRBJ2-2; TRBD2 agrees at 7 bases. The CDR3 is 14 amino acids. The V and J ends lost 8 bases and 0 bases, in that order; junction bases with no gene match: 6. Germline-derived CDR1 and CDR2 are SQVTM and ANQGSEA. CDR3 amino acids: CSTREGTNTGELFF. The CDR3 nucleotides are TGCAGCACCAGGGAGGGCACGAACACCGGGGAGCTGTTTTTT.